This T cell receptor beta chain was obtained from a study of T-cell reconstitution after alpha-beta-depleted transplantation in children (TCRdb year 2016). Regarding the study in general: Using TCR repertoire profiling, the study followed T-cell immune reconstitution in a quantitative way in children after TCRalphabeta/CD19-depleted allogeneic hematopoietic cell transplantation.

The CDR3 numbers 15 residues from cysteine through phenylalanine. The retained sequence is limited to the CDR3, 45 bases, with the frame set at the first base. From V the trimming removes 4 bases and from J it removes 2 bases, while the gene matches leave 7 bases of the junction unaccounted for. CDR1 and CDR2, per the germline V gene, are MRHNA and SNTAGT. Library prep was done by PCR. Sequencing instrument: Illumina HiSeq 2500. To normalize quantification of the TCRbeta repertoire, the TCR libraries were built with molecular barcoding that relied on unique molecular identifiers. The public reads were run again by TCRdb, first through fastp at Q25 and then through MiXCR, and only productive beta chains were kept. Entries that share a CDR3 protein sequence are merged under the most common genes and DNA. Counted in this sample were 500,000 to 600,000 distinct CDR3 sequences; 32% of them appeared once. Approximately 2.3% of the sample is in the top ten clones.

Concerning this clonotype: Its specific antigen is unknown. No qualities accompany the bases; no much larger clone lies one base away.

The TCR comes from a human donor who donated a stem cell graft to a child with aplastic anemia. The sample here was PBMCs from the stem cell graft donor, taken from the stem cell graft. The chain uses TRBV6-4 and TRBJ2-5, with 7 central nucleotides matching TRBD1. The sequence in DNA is TGTGCCAGCAGTGCCGAGCCGGGACAGCAAGAGACCCAGTACTTC. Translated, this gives CASSAEPGQQETQYF.